The rows below give T cell receptor beta chains drawn from one sample of a study of OX40 agonist ivuxolimab in advanced cancers. Assay used: immunoSEQ multiplex PCR; TCRdb lists only in-frame clones, some missing. The data contain 60,000 to 65,000 clones, approximately 90% of them seen just once; the ten biggest clones take up about 13%. The material sequenced was CD4+ or CD8+ T cells sorted from blood, taken in a trial of the OX40 agonist ivuxolimab. These receptors all stem from an adult with an advanced solid tumor such as melanoma, head and neck, liver or kidney cancer. CDR3s include the opening cysteine and the closing phenylalanine or tryptophan. A D gene is named only where the DNA matches it firmly. Size is omitted from some rows. Given values are once, few, many or a class for expanded clones.

TRBV7-6	TRBJ1-4	NA	NA	15	TGTGCCAGCAGCTCTACAGAGACAACTAATGAAAAACTGTTTTTT	CASSSTETTNEKLFF
TRBV12-5	TRBJ2-7	NA	NA	15	TGTGCTAGTGGTTTGATCCAGCTTAGAAGCAACGAGCAGTACTTC	CASGLIQLRSNEQYF
TRBV19	TRBJ2-7	NA	NA	13	TGTGCCAGTAGCTCCGGGTTGACCTACGAGCAGTACTTC	CASSSGLTYEQYF
TRBV5-1	TRBJ1-1	TRBD1	NA	16	TGCGCCAGCAGCTGGGACCCGGACAGGGGGGGCACTGAAGCTTTCTTT	CASSWDPDRGGTEAFF
TRBV7-9	TRBJ1-2	NA	NA	13	TGTGCCAGCAGCTTATATCAGTCGTATGGCTACACCTTC	CASSLYQSYGYTF
TRBV14	TRBJ2-1	NA	NA	15	TGTGCCAGCAGCCAAGGATGGGAGCTTGACAATGAGCAGTTCTTC	CASSQGWELDNEQFF
TRBV7-9	TRBJ2-5	NA	NA	14	TGTGCCAGCAGCTTAGTCCTAGCCGAAGAGACCCAGTACTTC	CASSLVLAEETQYF
TRBV6-1	TRBJ1-2	NA	NA	14	TGTGCCAGCAGTCAAGGGCCGGAGAACTATGGCTACACCTTC	CASSQGPENYGYTF
TRBV23-1	TRBJ2-1	TRBD2	few	15	TGCGCCAGCAGCCCCACCGGGAGGTTGGACAATGAGCAGTTCTTC	CASSPTGRLDNEQFF
TRBV7-2	TRBJ1-1	NA	once	12	TGTGCCAGCAGCTTCCCGAACACTGAAGCTTTCTTT	CASSFPNTEAFF
TRBV5-1	TRBJ2-1	TRBD2	NA	15	TGCGCCAGCAGCCTACTAGCGGAGGACTACAATGAGCAGTTCTTC	CASSLLAEDYNEQFF
TRBV4-3	TRBJ1-4	NA	once	15	TGCGCCAGCAGCCAAGTACACCTGATGAATGAAAAACTGTTTTTT	CASSQVHLMNEKLFF
TRBV29-1	TRBJ2-1	NA	NA	15	TGCAGCGTTGAAGATCCCACGAGTGAGTGGGGTGAGCAGTTCTTC	CSVEDPTSEWGEQFF
TRBV4-1	TRBJ1-2	NA	NA	15	TGCGCCAGCAGCCAAGATACGGCGGCTAACTATGGCTACACCTTC	CASSQDTAANYGYTF
TRBV4-2	TRBJ2-1	TRBD2	NA	16	TGTGCCAGCAGCCAAGTCCTAGCGGGAGGGGTCGATGAGCAGTTCTTC	CASSQVLAGGVDEQFF
TRBV6-1	TRBJ2-3	TRBD2	NA	17	TGTGCCAGCAGTGCAATCGGGACTAGCGGGAGAACAGATACGCAGTATTTT	CASSAIGTSGRTDTQYF
TRBV19	TRBJ1-5	NA	NA	15	TGTGCCAGTAATCCGGGACACCTAAGCAATCAGCCCCAGCATTTT	CASNPGHLSNQPQHF